This TCR beta chain was found in a study of radiation and T cells in renal cell carcinoma. Study-level information: Nephrectomy followed 15 Gy stereotactic body radiation by 4 weeks. The study's findings and limits: Top tumor clonotypes rose in blood 2 weeks post-radiation, then contracted.

Libraries were prepared by immunoSEQ multiplex PCR; TCRdb keeps only in-frame clonotypes and omits some of them. The table includes some 150,000 clones, about 91% detected once. For this clone: What it binds is not known.

Documented time point: blood 2 weeks post-SBRT. Described treatment: 15 Gy SBRT to primary tumor, nephrectomy 4 weeks later. This renal cell carcinoma was of the clear cell type. The sequences come from blood, collected from a patient whose treatment included radiotherapy and nephrectomy. The origin of this receptor is a woman between 50 and 59 years old with renal cell carcinoma.

The CDR3 sequence: CSVEDSRYEQYF. CDR3 bases: TGCAGCGTCGAGGACAGCCGCTACGAGCAGTACTTC. The chain carries TRBV29-1 and TRBJ2-7; D is perhaps TRBD1 (6 bases). Germline-derived CDR1 and CDR2 are SQVTM and ANQGSEA. Deletions cut 6 bases from V and 3 bases from J, with 12 bases between. The CDR3 runs 12 residues.